This section outlines one T cell receptor beta chain sequence together with its context. Its specificity is unknown. The germline V gene has CDR1 MNHEY and CDR2 SVGAGI. Germline trimming cut 7 bases from V and 5 bases from J; bases unmatched to any gene: 5. CDR3 length: 14 amino acids. The PCR ran on 60 Vbeta and 13 Jbeta primers. Clones were sequenced by immunoSEQ multiplex PCR, and TCRdb holds only the in-frame ones, with some missing. The sample shows 65,000 to 85,000 clones, and roughly 2.4% sits with its ten largest clones. These data are taken from a study of cytomegalovirus exposure and HLA in healthy donors. Study findings and constraints: The later analysis indicated that the majority of CMV-associated TCR beta chains appeared HLA-restricted. Association of a missense DCLRE1C variant with TCR beta V- and J-gene trimming was reported in a later analysis. Associated with cytomegalovirus, according to the listing, were 150 to 200 TCR beta chains. What a later analysis showed was that several of the most significant clusters appeared linked to common viral pathogens.

The sequenced sample consisted of PBMCs. The J gene is TRBJ1-5, the V gene TRBV6-5; 10 bases line up with TRBD1. This clonotype was obtained from a female donor in good health and CMV-seropositive. The CDR3 spells CASKRTGGDQPQHF. DNA for the CDR3: TGTGCCAGCAAACGGACAGGGGGTGATCAGCCCCAGCATTTT.